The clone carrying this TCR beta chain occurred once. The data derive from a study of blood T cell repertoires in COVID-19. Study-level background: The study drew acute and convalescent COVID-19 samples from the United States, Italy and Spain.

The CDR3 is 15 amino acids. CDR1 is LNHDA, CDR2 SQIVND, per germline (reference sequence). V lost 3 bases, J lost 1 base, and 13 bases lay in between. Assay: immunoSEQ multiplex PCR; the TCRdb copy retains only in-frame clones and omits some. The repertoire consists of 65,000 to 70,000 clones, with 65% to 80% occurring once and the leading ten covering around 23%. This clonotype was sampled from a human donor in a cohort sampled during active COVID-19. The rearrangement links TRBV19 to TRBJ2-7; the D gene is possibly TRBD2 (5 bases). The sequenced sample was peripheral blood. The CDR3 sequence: CASSMWRTGSYEQYF. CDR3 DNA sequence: TGTGCCAGTAGTATGTGGAGGACGGGGTCCTACGAGCAGTACTTC. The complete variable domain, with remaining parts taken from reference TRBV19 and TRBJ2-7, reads DGGITQSPKYLFRKEGQNVTLSCEQNLNHDAMYWYRQDPGQGLRLIYYSQIVNDFQKGDIAEGYSVSREKKESFPLTVTSAQKNPTAFYLCASSMWRTGSYEQYFGPGTRLTVT.